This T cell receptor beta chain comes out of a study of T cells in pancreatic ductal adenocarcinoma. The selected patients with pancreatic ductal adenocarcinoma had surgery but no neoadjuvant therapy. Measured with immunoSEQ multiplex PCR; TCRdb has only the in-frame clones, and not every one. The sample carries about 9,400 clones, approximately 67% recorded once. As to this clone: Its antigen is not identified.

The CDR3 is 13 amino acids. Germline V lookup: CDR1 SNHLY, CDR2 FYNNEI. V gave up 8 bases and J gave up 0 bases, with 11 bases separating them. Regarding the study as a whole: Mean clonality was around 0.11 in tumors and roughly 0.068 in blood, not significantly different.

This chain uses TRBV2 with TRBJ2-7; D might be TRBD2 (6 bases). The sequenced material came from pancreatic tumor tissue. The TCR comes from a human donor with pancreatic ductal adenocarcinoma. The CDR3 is CASLAPSSYEQYF. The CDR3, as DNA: TGTGCCAGCCTAGCGCCTAGCTCCTACGAGCAGTACTTC.